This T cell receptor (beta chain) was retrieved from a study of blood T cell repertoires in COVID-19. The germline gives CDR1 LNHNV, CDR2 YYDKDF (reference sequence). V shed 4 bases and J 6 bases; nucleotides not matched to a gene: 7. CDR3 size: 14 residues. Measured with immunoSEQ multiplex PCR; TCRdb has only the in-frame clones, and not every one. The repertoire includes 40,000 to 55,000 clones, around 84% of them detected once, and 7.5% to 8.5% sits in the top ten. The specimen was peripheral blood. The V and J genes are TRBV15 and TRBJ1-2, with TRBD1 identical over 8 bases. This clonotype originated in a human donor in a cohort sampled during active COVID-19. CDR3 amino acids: CATSKPGQADGYTF. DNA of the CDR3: TGTGCCACCAGCAAGCCGGGACAGGCCGATGGCTACACCTTC.